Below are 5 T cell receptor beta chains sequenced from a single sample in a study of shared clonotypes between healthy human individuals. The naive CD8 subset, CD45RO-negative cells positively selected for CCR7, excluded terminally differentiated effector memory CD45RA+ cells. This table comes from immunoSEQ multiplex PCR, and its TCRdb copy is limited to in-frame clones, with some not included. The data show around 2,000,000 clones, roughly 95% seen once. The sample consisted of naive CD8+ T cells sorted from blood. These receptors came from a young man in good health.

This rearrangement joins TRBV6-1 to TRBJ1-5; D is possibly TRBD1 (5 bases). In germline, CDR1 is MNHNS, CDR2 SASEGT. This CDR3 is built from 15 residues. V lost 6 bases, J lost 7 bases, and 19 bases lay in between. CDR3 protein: CASSPRTQGLQPQHF. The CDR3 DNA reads TGTGCCAGCAGCCCCCGGACCCAGGGCTTACAGCCCCAGCATTTT.

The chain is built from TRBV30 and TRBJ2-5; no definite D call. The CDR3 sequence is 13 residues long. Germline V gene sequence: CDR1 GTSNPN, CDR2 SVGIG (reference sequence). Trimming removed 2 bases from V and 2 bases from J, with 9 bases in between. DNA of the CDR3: TGTGCCTGGAGTTCTGACTTACAAGAGACCCAGTACTTC. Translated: CAWSSDLQETQYF.

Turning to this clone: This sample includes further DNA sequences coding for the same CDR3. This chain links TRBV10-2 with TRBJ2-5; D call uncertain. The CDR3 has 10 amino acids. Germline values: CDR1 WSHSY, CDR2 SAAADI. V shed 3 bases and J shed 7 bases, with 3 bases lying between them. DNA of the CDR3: TGCGCCAGCAGTGACGGGACCCAGTACTTC. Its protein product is CASSDGTQYF.

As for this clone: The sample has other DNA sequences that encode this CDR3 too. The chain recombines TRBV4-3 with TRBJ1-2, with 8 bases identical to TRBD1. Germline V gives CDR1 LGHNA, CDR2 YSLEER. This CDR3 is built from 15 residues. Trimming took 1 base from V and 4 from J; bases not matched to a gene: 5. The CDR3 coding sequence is TGCGCCAGCAGCCAAGTGACAGGGGCGGGCTATGGCTACACCTTC. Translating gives CASSQVTGAGYGYTF.

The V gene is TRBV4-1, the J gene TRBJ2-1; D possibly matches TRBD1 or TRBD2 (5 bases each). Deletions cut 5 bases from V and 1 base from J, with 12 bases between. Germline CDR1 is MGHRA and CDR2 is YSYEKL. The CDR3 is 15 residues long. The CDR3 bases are TGCGCCAGCAGCGAAGGGGACGGGTCCTACAATGAGCAGTTCTTC. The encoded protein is CASSEGDGSYNEQFF.